This T cell receptor beta chain stems from a study of T-cell reconstitution after alpha-beta-depleted transplantation in children. This sample's TCRbeta library carried unique molecular identifier barcodes. TCRdb reprocessed the PCR reads via MiXCR and lists one record per CDR3 protein. Of a few hundred thousand distinct CDR3 sequences detected, 10% appear once; the ten largest clones hold 2.4%. In its sample, this clonotype was seen a few times. Sequenced here: PBMCs from the stem cell graft donor, sampled from the stem cell graft. The sequence was collected from a human donor who donated a stem cell graft to a child with acute lymphoblastic leukemia.

CDR3 sequence (DNA): TGCAGTGCTAGAGGGACTAGCGGGAGGACAGATACGCAGTATTTT. It is translated as CSARGTSGRTDTQYF. The chain combines TRBV20-1 with TRBJ2-3, with 14 bases lining up with TRBD2. CDR3 length equals 15 residues. CDR1 and CDR2 from the germline V gene are DFQATT and SNEGSKA (reference sequence). V was pared by 1 base and J by 3 bases, with 0 bases of the junction left unmatched.